The T cell receptor beta chain under discussion was sequenced for a study of long-term antiretroviral therapy in people with HIV. Study as a whole: Specimens dating back about a decade before the 2015 immediate-ART recommendation are the oldest included.

Survey-level resolution applied to immunoSEQ assay v3.0. The protocol was immunoSEQ multiplex PCR, while the TCRdb copy is restricted to in-frame clones and leaves out a portion. This table holds some 23,000 clones, roughly 77% found once. Remarks on this clone: Its target is unknown.

CDR1 and CDR2 from the germline V gene are SGHVS and FQNEAQ. V dropped 1 base and J dropped 12 bases, with 10 bases sitting between them. The CDR3 runs to 12 residues. Whole-study findings and limits: Increased diversity was seen after ART, yet it remained lower than in transplant donor controls. HIV repertoires showed narrower CDR3 length ranges than controls. Clones that expanded before ART (that is, prior to treatment) dominated the repertoire at all time points.

The specimen comprised unsorted PBMCs, sampled 0.5 years after starting antiretroviral therapy. The clonotype originates from a woman in her thirties or forties with HIV. This chain links TRBV7-8 with TRBJ2-1; D unresolved. The CDR3, as DNA: TGTGCCAGCAGCTTAGAGCAGTCTCGGCAGTTCTTC. Amino acid sequence: CASSLEQSRQFF.